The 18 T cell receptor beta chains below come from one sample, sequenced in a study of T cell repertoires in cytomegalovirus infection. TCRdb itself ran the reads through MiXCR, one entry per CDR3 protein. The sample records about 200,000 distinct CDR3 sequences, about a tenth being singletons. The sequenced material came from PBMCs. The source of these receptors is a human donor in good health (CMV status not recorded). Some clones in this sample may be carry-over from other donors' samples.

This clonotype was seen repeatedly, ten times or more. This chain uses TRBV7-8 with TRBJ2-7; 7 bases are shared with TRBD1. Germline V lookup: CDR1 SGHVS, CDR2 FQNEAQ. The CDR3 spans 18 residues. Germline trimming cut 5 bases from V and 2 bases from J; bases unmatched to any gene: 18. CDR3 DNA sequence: TGTGCCAGCAGCACCCCCGACAGGGTAGTCCCGGTCCCCTACGAGCAGTACTTC. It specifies CASSTPDRVVPVPYEQYF.

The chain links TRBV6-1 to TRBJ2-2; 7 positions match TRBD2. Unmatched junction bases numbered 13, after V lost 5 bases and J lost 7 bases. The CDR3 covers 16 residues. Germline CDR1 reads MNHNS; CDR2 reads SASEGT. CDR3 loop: CASSLRTSGDVGELFF. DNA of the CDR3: TGTGCCAGCAGTCTTCGGACTAGTGGGGATGTCGGGGAGCTGTTTTTT.

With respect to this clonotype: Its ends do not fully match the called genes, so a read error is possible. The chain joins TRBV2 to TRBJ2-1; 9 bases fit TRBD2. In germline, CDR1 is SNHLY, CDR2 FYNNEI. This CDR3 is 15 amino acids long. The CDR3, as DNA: TGTGCCAGCACATTTCTAGCGGGGAGAAACAATGAGCAGTCCTTC. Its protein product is CASTFLAGRNNEQSF.

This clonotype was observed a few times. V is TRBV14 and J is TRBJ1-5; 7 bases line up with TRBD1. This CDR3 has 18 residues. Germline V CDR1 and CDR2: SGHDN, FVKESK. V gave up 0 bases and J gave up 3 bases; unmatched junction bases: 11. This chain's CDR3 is CASSQDVGTDLPNQPQHF. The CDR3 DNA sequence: TGTGCCAGCAGCCAAGATGTTGGGACAGACTTACCCAATCAGCCCCAGCATTTT.

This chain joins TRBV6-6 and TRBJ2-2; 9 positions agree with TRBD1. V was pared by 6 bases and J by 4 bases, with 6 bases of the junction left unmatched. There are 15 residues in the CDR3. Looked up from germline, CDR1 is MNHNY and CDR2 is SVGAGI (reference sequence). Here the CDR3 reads CASRTGTGFTGELFF. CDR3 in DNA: TGTGCCAGCAGAACCGGGACAGGGTTCACCGGGGAGCTGTTTTTT.

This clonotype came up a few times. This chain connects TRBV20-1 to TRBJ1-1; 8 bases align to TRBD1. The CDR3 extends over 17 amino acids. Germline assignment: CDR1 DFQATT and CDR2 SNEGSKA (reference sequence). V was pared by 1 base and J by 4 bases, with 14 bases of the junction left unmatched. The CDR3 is CSARARQGTPSFTEAFF. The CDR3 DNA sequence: TGCAGTGCTAGAGCACGACAGGGGACTCCTAGTTTCACTGAAGCTTTCTTT.

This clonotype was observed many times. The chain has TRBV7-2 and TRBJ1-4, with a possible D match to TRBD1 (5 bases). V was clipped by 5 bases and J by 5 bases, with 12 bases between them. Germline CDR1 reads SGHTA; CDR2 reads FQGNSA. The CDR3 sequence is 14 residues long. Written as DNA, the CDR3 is TGTGCCAGCAGCCCGGGGGGAAGCAATGAAAAACTGTTTTTT. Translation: CASSPGGSNEKLFF.

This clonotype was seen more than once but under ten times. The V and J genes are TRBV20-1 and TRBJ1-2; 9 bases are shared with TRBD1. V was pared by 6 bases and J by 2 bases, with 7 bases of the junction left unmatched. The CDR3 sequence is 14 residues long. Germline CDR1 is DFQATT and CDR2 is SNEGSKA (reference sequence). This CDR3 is CSAKQGQGNYGYTF. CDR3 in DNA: TGCAGTGCCAAACAAGGACAGGGGAACTATGGCTACACCTTC.

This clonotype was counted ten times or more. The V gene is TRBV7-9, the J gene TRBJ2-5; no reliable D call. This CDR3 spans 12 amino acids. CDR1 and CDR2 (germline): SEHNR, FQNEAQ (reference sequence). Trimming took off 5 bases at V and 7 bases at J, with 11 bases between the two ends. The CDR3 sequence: CASSRRVGTQYF. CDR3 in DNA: TGTGCCAGCAGCAGAAGGGTTGGGACCCAGTACTTC.

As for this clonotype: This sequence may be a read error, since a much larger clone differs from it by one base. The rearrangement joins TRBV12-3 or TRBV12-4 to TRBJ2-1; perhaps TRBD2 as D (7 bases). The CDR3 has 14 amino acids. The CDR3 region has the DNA TGTACCAGCAGTCCCGGGGGGCAAGGGGGAGAGCAGTTCTTC. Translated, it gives CTSSPGGQGGEQFF.

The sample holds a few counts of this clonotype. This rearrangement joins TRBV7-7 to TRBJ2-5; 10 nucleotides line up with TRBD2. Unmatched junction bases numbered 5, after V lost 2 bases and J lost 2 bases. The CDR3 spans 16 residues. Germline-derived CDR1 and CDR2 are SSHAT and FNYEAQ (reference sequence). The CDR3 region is CASSLLLAGAQETQYF. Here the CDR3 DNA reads TGTGCCAGCAGCTTATTGCTAGCGGGGGCACAAGAGACCCAGTACTTC.

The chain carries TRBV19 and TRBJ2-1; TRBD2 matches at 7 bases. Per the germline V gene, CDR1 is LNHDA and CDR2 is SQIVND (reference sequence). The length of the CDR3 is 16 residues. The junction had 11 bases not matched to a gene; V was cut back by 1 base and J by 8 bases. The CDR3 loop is CASSIGNLAETDEQFF. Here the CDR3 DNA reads TGTGCCAGTAGTATAGGGAACCTAGCGGAGACAGATGAGCAGTTCTTC.

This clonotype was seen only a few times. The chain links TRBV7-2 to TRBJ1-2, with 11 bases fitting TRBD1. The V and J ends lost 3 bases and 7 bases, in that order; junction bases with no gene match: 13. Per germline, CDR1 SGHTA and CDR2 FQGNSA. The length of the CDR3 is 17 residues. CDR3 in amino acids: CASSFRDRGTTGGGYTF. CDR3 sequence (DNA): TGTGCCAGCAGCTTCCGGGACAGGGGGACTACGGGTGGTGGCTACACCTTC. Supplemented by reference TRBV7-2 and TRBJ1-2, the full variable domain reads GAGVSQSPSNKVTEKGKDVELRCDPISGHTALYWYRQSLGQGLEFLIYFQGNSAPDKSGLPSDRFSAERTGGSVSTLTIQRTQQEDSAVYLCASSFRDRGTTGGGYTFGSGTRLTVV.

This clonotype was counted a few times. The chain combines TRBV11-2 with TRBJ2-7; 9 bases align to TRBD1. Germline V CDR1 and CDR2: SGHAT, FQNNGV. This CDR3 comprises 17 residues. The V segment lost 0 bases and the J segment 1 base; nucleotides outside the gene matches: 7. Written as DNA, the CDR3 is TGTGCCAGCAGCTTAGAGCTCGGACAGGGGAAATCCTACGAGCAGTACTTC. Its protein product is CASSLELGQGKSYEQYF.

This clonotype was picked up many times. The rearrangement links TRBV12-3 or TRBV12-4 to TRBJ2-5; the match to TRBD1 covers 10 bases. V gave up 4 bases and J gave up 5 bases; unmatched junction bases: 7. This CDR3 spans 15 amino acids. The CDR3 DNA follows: TGTGCCAGCAGTTCCCCGGGACAGGGGCGGGAGACCCAGTACTTC. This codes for CASSSPGQGRETQYF.

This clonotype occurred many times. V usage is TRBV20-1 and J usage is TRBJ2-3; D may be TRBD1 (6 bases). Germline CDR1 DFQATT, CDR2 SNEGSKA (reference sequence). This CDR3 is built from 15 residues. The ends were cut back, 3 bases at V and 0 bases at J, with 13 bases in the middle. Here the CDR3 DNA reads TGCAGTGCTAGCTCGACAGGCCAAAGCACAGATACGCAGTATTTT. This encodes CSASSTGQSTDTQYF.

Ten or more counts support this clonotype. The CDR3 region is CASSLSPDNEQFF. The CDR3 DNA follows: TGTGCCAGCAGCTTAAGCCCCGACAATGAGCAGTTCTTC. This chain uses TRBV7-3 with TRBJ2-1; D gene ambiguous. Germline V gene lookup returns CDR1 SGHTA and CDR2 FQGTGA. V lost 1 base and J 5 bases, leaving 6 bases between the germline ends. CDR3 length equals 13 residues.

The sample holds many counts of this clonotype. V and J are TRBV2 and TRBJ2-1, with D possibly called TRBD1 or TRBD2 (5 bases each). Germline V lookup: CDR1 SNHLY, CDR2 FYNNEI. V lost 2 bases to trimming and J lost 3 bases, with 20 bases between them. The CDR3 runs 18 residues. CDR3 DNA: TGTGCCAGCAGTGAATGGTGGGTTGGGGGTTTCCTCTACAATGAGCAGTTCTTC. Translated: CASSEWWVGGFLYNEQFF.